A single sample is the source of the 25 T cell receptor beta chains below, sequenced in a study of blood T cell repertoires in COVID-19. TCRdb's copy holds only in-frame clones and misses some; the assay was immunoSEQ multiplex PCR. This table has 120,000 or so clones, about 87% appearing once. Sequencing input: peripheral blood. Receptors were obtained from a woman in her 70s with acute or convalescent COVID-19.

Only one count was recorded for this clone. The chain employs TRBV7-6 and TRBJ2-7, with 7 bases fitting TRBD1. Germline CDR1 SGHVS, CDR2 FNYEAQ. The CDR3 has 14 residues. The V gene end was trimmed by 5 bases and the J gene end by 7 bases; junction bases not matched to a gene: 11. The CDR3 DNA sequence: TGTGCCAGCAGCCCCCGTACAGGGGTGGTTGAGCAGTACTTC. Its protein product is CASSPRTGVVEQYF.

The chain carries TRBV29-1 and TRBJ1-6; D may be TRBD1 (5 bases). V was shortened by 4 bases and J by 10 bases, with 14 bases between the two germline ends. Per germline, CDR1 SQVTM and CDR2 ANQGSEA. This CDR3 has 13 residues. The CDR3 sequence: CSVGGRMGSPLHF. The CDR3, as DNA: TGCAGCGTTGGGGGCAGGATGGGGTCACCCCTCCACTTT.

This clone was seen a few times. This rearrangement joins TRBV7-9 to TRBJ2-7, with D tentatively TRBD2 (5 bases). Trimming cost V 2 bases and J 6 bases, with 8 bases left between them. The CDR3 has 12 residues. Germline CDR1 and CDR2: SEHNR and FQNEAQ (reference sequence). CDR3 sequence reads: CASSLSGSEQYF. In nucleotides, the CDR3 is TGTGCCAGCAGCTTATCGGGGTCCGAGCAGTACTTC.

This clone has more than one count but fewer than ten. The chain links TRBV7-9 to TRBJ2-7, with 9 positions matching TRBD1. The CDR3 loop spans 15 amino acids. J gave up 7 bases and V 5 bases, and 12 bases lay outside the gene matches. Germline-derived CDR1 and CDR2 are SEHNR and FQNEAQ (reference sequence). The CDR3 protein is CASSPAGTGSGEQYF. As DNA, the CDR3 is TGTGCCAGCAGCCCAGCCGGGACAGGGAGCGGGGAGCAGTACTTC.

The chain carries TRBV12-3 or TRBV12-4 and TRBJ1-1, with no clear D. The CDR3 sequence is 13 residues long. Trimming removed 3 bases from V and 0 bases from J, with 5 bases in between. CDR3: CASSFMLNTEAFF. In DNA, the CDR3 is TGTGCCAGCAGTTTCATGTTGAACACTGAAGCTTTCTTT.

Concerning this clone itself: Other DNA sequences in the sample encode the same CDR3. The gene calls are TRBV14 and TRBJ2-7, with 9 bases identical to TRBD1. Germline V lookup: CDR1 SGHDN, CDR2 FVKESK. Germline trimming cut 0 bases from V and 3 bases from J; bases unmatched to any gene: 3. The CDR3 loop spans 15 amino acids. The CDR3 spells CASSQDRQGGYEQYF. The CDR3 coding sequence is TGTGCCAGCAGCCAAGATAGACAGGGGGGCTACGAGCAGTACTTC. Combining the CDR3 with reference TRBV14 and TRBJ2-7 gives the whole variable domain EAGVTQFPSHSVIEKGQTVTLRCDPISGHDNLYWYRRVMGKEIKFLLHFVKESKQDESGMPNNRFLAERTGGTYSTLKVQPAELEDSGVYFCASSQDRQGGYEQYFGPGTRLTVT.

CDR3 sequence reads: CASSEASPGNTEAFF. The DNA for the CDR3 is TGTGCCAGCAGTGAAGCGTCTCCCGGGAACACTGAAGCTTTCTTT. V gene TRBV6-1 combines with J gene TRBJ1-1; D unresolved. CDR1 and CDR2 (germline): MNHNS, SASEGT. CDR3 size: 15 residues. Trimming removed 0 bases at V and 1 base at J, with 9 bases between.

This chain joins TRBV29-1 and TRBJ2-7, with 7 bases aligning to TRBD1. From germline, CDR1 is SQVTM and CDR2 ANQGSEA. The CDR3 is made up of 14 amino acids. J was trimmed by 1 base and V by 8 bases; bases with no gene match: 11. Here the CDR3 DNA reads TGCAGCACCTCAGGGGGATTAATTTCCTACGAGCAGTACTTC. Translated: CSTSGGLISYEQYF.

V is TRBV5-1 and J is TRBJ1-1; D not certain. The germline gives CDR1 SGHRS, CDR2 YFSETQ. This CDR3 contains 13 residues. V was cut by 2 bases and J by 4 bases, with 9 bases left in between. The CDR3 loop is CASSLQRPTEAFF. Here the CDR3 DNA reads TGCGCCAGCAGCTTACAGAGACCCACTGAAGCTTTCTTT.

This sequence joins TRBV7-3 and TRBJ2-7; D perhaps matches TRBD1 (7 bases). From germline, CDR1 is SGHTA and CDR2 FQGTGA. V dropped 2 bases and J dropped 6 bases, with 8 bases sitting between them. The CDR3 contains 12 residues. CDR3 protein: CASSLQGGEQYF. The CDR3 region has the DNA TGTGCCAGCAGCTTACAGGGGGGCGAGCAGTACTTC. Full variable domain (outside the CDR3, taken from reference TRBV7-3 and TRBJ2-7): GAGVSQTPSNKVTEKGKYVELRCDPISGHTALYWYRQSLGQGPEFLIYFQGTGAADDSGLPNDRFFAVRPEGSVSTLKIQRTERGDSAVYLCASSLQGGEQYFGPGTRLTVT.

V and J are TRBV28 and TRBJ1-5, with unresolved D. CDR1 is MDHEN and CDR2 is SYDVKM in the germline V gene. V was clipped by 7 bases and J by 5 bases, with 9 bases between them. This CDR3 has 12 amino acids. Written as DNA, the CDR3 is TGTGCCAGCACTACGCAGGATCAGCCCCAGCATTTT. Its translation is CASTTQDQPQHF.

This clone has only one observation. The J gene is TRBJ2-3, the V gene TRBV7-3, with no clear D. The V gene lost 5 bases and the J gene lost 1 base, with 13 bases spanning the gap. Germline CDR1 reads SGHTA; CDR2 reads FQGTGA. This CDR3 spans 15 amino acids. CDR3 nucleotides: TGTGCCAGCAGCCCCGGTTCTCAGGGCACAGATACGCAGTATTTT. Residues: CASSPGSQGTDTQYF.

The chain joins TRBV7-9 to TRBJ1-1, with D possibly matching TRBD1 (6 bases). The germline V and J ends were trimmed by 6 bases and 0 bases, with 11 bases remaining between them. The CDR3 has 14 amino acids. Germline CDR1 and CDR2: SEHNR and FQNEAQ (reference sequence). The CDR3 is CASSSWGLNTEAFF. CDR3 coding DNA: TGTGCCAGCAGTTCTTGGGGGCTGAACACTGAAGCTTTCTTT.

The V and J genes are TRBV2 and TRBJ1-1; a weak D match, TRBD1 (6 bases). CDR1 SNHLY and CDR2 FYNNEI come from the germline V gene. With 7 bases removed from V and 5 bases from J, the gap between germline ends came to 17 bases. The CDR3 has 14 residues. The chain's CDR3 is CASKGHSPGTEAFF. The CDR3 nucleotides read TGTGCCAGCAAGGGACACTCGCCGGGAACTGAAGCTTTCTTT.

CDR3 nucleotides: TGTGCCAGCAGTTTCGCGGGGCCCTACGAGCAGTACTTC. Translating gives CASSFAGPYEQYF. V and J are TRBV12-3 or TRBV12-4 and TRBJ2-7; perhaps TRBD2 as D (6 bases). The CDR3 loop spans 13 amino acids. V lost 3 bases and J lost 2, with 8 bases in between.

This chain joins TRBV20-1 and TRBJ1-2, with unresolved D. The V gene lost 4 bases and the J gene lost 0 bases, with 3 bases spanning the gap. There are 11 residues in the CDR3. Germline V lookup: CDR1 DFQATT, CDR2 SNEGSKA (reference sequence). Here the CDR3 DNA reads TGCAGTGCTACAACTAACTATGGCTACACCTTC. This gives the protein CSATTNYGYTF.

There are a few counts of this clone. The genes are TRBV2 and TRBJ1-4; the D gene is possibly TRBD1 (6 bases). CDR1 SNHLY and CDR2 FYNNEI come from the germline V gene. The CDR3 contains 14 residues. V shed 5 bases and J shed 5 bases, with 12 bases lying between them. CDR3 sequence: CASSRTAPNEKLFF. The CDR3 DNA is TGTGCCAGCAGTAGGACAGCACCAAATGAAAAACTGTTTTTT.

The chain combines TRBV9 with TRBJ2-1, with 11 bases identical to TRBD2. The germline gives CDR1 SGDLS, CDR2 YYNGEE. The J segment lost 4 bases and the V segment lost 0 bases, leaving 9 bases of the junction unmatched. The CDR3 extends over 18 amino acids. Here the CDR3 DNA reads TGTGCCAGCAGCGTAGCTGAAGCTAGCGGGGGGCATTACAATGAGCAGTTCTTC. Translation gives CASSVAEASGGHYNEQFF.

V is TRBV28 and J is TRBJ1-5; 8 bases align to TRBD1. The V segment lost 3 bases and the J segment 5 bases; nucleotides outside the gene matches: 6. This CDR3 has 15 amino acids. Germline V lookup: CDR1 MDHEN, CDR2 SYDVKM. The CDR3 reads CASSLKDRVDQPQHF. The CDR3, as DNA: TGTGCCAGCAGTTTGAAGGACAGGGTCGATCAGCCCCAGCATTTT.

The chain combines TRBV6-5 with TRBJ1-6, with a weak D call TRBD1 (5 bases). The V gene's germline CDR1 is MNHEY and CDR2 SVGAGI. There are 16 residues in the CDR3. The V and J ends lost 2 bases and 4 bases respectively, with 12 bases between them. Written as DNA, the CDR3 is TGTGCCAGCAGTTACGGAGGGGAACGATATAATTCACCCCTCCACTTT. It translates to CASSYGGERYNSPLHF.

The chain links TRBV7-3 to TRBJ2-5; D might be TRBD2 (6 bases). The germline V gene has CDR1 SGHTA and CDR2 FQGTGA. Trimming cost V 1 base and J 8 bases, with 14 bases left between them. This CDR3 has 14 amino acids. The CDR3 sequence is CASSLMGSGDTQYF. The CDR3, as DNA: TGTGCCAGCAGCTTAATGGGTAGCGGAGACACCCAGTACTTC.

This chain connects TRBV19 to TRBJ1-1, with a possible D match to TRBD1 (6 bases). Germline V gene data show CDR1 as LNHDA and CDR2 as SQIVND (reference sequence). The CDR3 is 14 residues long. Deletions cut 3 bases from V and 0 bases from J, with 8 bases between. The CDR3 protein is CASSMQGMNTEAFF. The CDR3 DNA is TGTGCCAGTAGTATGCAGGGGATGAACACTGAAGCTTTCTTT.

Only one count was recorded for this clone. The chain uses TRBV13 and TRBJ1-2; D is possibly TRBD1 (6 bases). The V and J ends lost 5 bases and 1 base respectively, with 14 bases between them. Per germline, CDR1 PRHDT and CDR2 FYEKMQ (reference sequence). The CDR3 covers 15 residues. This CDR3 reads CASSPWGHHNYGYTF. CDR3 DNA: TGTGCCAGCAGCCCCTGGGGACACCATAACTATGGCTACACCTTC.

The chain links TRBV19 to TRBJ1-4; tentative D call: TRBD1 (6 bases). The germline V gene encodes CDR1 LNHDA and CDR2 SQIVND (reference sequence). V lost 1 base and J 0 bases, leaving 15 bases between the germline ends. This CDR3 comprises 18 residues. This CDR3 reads CASSIVPRTVATNEKLFF. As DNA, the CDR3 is TGTGCCAGTAGTATAGTGCCGCGGACAGTTGCAACTAATGAAAAACTGTTTTTT.

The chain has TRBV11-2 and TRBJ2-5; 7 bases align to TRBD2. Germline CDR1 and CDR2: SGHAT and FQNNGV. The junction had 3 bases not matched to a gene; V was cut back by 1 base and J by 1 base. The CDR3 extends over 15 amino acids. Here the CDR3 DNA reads TGTGCCAGCAGCTTAGCGGGGGGAACCCAAGAGACCCAGTACTTC. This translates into CASSLAGGTQETQYF.